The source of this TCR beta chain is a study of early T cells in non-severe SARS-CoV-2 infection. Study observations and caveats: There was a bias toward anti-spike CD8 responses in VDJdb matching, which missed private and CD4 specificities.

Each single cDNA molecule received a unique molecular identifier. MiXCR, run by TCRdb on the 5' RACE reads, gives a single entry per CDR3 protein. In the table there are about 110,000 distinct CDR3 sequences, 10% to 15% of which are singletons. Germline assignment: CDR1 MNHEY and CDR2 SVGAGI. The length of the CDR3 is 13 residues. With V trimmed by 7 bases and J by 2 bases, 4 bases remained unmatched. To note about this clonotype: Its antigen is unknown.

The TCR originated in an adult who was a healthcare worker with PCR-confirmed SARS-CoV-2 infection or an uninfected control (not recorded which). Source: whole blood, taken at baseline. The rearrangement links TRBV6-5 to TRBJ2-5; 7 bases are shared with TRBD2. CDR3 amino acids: CASKERGQETQYF. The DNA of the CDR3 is TGTGCCAGCAAGGAGCGGGGACAAGAGACCCAGTACTTC.